Each of the 9 T cell receptor beta chains below was sequenced from the same sample in a study of blood T cell repertoires in COVID-19. Some clones are missing from TCRdb's copy, which holds only in-frame ones; the method was immunoSEQ multiplex PCR. Among around 190,000 clones, 70% to 90% were seen once, and the ten largest hold about 5%. Sequencing was carried out using peripheral blood. All receptors come from an elderly woman with acute or convalescent COVID-19.

The chain employs TRBV18 and TRBJ2-7; 7 nucleotides agree with TRBD2. This CDR3 spans 16 amino acids. With V trimmed by 2 bases and J by 6 bases, 13 bases remained unmatched. CDR1 and CDR2 (germline): KGHSH, LQKENI. The CDR3 sequence is CASSPRVGREGSEQYF. Written as DNA, the CDR3 is TGTGCCAGCTCACCAAGGGTCGGCAGGGAGGGTAGCGAGCAGTACTTC.

This clone has just a few counts. This chain links TRBV2 with TRBJ2-1; D may be TRBD2 (5 bases). The CDR3 consists of 14 residues. CDR1 is SNHLY and CDR2 is FYNNEI in the germline V gene. Trimming cost V 11 bases and J 3 bases, with 17 bases left between them. The CDR3 sequence: CAVLHQRSYNEQFF. In nucleotides, the CDR3 is TGTGCCGTCCTCCACCAGCGGAGCTACAATGAGCAGTTCTTC. Variable domain in full (rest from reference TRBV2 and TRBJ2-1): EPEVTQTPSHQVTQMGQEVILRCVPISNHLYFYWYRQILGQKVEFLVSFYNNEISEKSEIFDDQFSVERPDGSNFTLKIRSTKLEDSAMYFCAVLHQRSYNEQFFGPGTRLTVL.

The chain carries TRBV7-2 and TRBJ2-7; tentative D call: TRBD2 (6 bases). In germline, CDR1 is SGHTA, CDR2 FQGNSA. Trimming stripped 5 bases from V and 2 bases from J, with 16 bases between. The CDR3 runs to 15 residues. CDR3 nucleotide sequence: TGTGCCAGCAGCCCATTGGGCGGGGCGCCCTACGAGCAGTACTTC. As protein: CASSPLGGAPYEQYF. The full variable domain, rest sourced from reference TRBV7-2 and TRBJ2-7, is GAGVSQSPSNKVTEKGKDVELRCDPISGHTALYWYRQSLGQGLEFLIYFQGNSAPDKSGLPSDRFSAERTGGSVSTLTIQRTQQEDSAVYLCASSPLGGAPYEQYFGPGTRLTVT.

This chain connects TRBV27 to TRBJ2-7, with 8 nucleotides matching TRBD2. The CDR3 loop spans 14 amino acids. Trimming at V came to 6 bases and at J to 2 bases, leaving 6 bases not matched to a gene. The germline CDR1 and CDR2 sequences are MNHEY and SMNVEV (reference sequence). CDR3 sequence reads: CASRLAGGAYEQYF. CDR3 in DNA: TGTGCCAGCAGGCTCGCGGGGGGTGCCTACGAGCAGTACTTC.

This clone appeared once. The V call is TRBV15, the J call TRBJ2-7; 7 positions match TRBD2. Per the germline V gene, CDR1 is LNHNV and CDR2 is YYDKDF (reference sequence). The CDR3 length is 16 residues. Trimming at V came to 1 base and at J to 4 bases, leaving 10 bases not matched to a gene. The CDR3: CATSRAITREKYEQYF. DNA for the CDR3: TGTGCCACCAGCAGAGCGATAACGCGGGAGAAGTACGAGCAGTACTTC. The whole variable domain, filled in from reference TRBV15 and TRBJ2-7, reads DAMVIQNPRYQVTQFGKPVTLSCSQTLNHNVMYWYQQKSSQAPKLLFHYYDKDFNNEADTPDNFQSRRPNTSFCFLDIRSPGLGDTAMYLCATSRAITREKYEQYFGPGTRLTVT.

This clone occurred a few times. This sequence joins TRBV2 and TRBJ1-4, with TRBD1 identical over 8 bases. This CDR3 comprises 15 residues. V dropped 5 bases and J dropped 7; count of bases not matched to a gene: 9. CDR1 is SNHLY, CDR2 FYNNEI, per germline. The CDR3 bases are TGTGCCAGCAGTACTTCCCGGGACAGGAGTGAAAAACTGTTTTTT. This sequence encodes CASSTSRDRSEKLFF.

The CDR3 here is CASSSDPGADTQYF. CDR3 nucleotide sequence: TGCGCCAGCAGCTCGGACCCGGGGGCAGATACGCAGTATTTT. The rearrangement links TRBV5-1 to TRBJ2-3, with D maybe TRBD2 (6 bases). The CDR3 is 14 residues long. The V and J ends lost 3 bases and 4 bases respectively, with 12 bases between them. CDR1 is SGHRS, CDR2 YFSETQ, per germline.

V usage is TRBV6-5 and J usage is TRBJ2-3, with 7 bases fitting TRBD2. Trimming removed 0 bases from V and 4 bases from J; junction bases left unmatched: 4. The CDR3 spans 15 residues. Germline V lookup: CDR1 MNHEY, CDR2 SVGAGI. CDR3 protein: CASSYSSGTPDTQYF. CDR3 nucleotides: TGTGCCAGCAGTTACTCGAGCGGGACCCCAGATACGCAGTATTTT.

The rearrangement joins TRBV7-3 to TRBJ2-3, with 11 bases matching TRBD2. The V gene end was trimmed by 2 bases and the J gene end by 4 bases; junction bases not matched to a gene: 5. This CDR3 region has 16 residues. From germline, CDR1 is SGHTA and CDR2 FQGTGA. CDR3 sequence (DNA): TGTGCCAGCAGCTTATCGACTAGCGGGGAACCAGATACGCAGTATTTT. Amino acids: CASSLSTSGEPDTQYF.